The following is a TCR beta chain sequence with its context. Its antigen has not been determined. Within one base of it there is no much larger clone, and no base qualities were kept. This sample was included in a study of cytotoxic CD8 clonotypes in ibrutinib-treated CLL (dated by TCRdb to about 2021). About the full investigation: The cohort had 11 to 12 relapsed/refractory and more than 14 treatment-naive patients; 17 to 18 were IGHV unmutated. Responses were partial in roughly 24 patients and complete in 2; after median 68 months follow-up, around 14 stayed in remission and about twelve progressed. The response samples were drawn at a median of 12 months into treatment, with a range of roughly 6 to 36 months. On average, each sample had about 250,000 productive templates and around 100,000 productive rearrangements. Of the 80 to 95 participants in the trial, about two dozen had longitudinal samples available. Cryopreserved peripheral blood mononuclear cells were collected before treatment, at response, and at either disease progression or sustained remission. Every remission and progressive disease sample was obtained while ibrutinib was still being received by the patients. General study outcomes and caveats: Lymph node repertoires were not examined, and the timing of sampling was not matched between patients in sustained remission and those whose disease progressed. Clonality increased at ibrutinib response, stayed stable in sustained remission, and fell back toward baseline at progression. Public clonotypes were rare and either contracted or stayed stable during treatment, and the rise in clonality at ibrutinib response reflected the expansion of private clonotypes. At baseline, clonality was higher than in age-matched healthy donors and showed a strong correlation with circulating CD8+ T-cell counts.

Measured from the cysteine to the phenylalanine, the CDR3 is 15 residues long. CDR3 DNA is the only sequence kept; it has 45 bases, read in frame from the first base. Sequences SGHNT (CDR1) and YYREEE (CDR2) are obtained from the germline V gene (reference sequence). For TCR beta library preparation, about 2 micrograms of genomic DNA was extracted from cryopreserved PBMCs. Longitudinal blood samples from CLL patients receiving ibrutinib monotherapy were subjected to high-throughput TCR beta sequencing. The patients took part in an open-label, single-center phase 2 trial of ibrutinib monotherapy. A MiSeq instrument was used for deep resolution sequencing, which targeted depths ranging from 1 in 1 million up to 1 in 200,000 T cells, with coverage averaging 10x for each clonotype. TCR beta libraries were generated with the immunoSEQ hsTCRB Kit. Turning to the authors' computational methods: ImmunoSEQ Data Assistant and ImmunoSEQ Analyzer were used for data analysis, and V, D and J genes were assigned according to IMGT definitions. Clonality, which ranges from 0 to 1, was calculated by subtracting the normalized Shannon entropy of productive rearrangement frequencies from one. Only overrepresented clonotypes making up at least 0.05% of each patient's repertoire were included in the public clonotype analysis. Thirteen age-matched healthy donor repertoires from immuneACCESS were used as controls for clonality. TCRdb took over this immuneACCESS table, retaining in-frame rearrangements with V and J assigned. Such tables are incomplete; in checked studies, under half of the missing clones stem from an unresolved V gene, and the remainder is unexplained. V and J calls and clone size come straight from that table; D and trimming were deduced from the DNA. The sample contains 300,000 or so clones, roughly 71% of them found a single time. Of the sample, roughly 6.8% is held by the ten largest clones.

The clonotype was recovered from a human donor with chronic lymphocytic leukemia. Sequencing used PBMCs, obtained after 36 months of ibrutinib treatment. The rearranged chain carries TRBV5-4 and TRBJ2-5; 9 central nucleotides agree with TRBD2. The J call is uncertain, as TRBJ2-7 better fits the DNA end. The CDR3: CASSSSGRPPYEQYF. The DNA sequence reads TGTGCCAGCAGCTCCAGCGGGAGGCCCCCCTACGAGCAGTACTTC.